A single sample gave rise to the 3 T cell receptor beta chains below, sequenced in a study of T cell responses to AZD1222 COVID-19 vaccine. Repertoires were generated with immunoSEQ multiplex PCR, while TCRdb's copy carries only in-frame clones and drops some. This table has over 100,000 clones, around 86% appearing once. Here the sequenced sample was peripheral blood, taken on day 0 of AZD1222 vaccination. The receptors come from an adult in good health.

The chain combines TRBV5-1 with TRBJ1-1; 9 nucleotides align to TRBD1. With V trimmed by 1 base and J by 5 bases, 6 bases remained unmatched. From germline, CDR1 is SGHRS and CDR2 YFSETQ. The CDR3 is made up of 15 amino acids. DNA of the CDR3: TGCGCCAGCAGCTTGCCCGGGACAGGGTGGACTGAAGCTTTCTTT. Translated: CASSLPGTGWTEAFF.

As for this clone: The same CDR3 is also encoded by other DNA sequences in this sample. The chain employs TRBV15 and TRBJ2-3; D is ambiguous. Germline V gene data show CDR1 as LNHNV and CDR2 as YYDKDF (reference sequence). The CDR3 runs 12 residues. Trimming removed 1 base from V and 3 bases from J, with 2 bases in between. CDR3 nucleotide sequence: TGTGCCACCAGCAGAGCTACAGATACGCAGTATTTT. Translation: CATSRATDTQYF.

The chain employs TRBV10-1 and TRBJ1-2; D remains unclear. The germline CDR1 and CDR2 sequences are WNHNN and SYGVQD (reference sequence). This CDR3 has 11 amino acids. Trimming removed 3 bases at V and 6 bases at J, with 5 bases between. The CDR3 spells CASSDGHGYTF. The CDR3 bases are TGCGCCAGCAGTGACGGGCATGGCTACACCTTC.